The rows below give T cell receptor beta chains drawn from one sample of a study of metastatic and nonmetastatic thyroid tumors. TCRdb reanalyzed the PCR reads via MiXCR. The table records roughly 18,000 clones, 28% of them present only once. The source material was tumor tissue. These receptors originate from a female donor with papillary thyroid cancer or a benign thyroid nodule (not recorded which). Some clones in this sample may be carry-over from other donors' samples. CDR3s include the opening cysteine and the closing phenylalanine or tryptophan. The order of the fields is D gene, J gene, clone size, V gene, CDR3 DNA, CDR3 protein. The D gene is left open where the match is weak. Size values are once, few and many counts, or a class for expanded clones, and some rows have none.

d_gene: .; j_gene: TRBJ1-2; abundance: few; v_gene: TRBV9; CDR3nt: TGTGCCAGCAGCGACGCCCTGAGGGGCTACACCTTC; CDR3aa: CASSDALRGYTF
d_gene: .; j_gene: TRBJ2-4; abundance: .; v_gene: TRBV28; CDR3nt: TGTGCCAGCAGTCGATTCTCGGAGGCCAAAAACATTCAGTACTTC; CDR3aa: CASSRFSEAKNIQYF
d_gene: TRBD1; j_gene: TRBJ2-7; abundance: .; v_gene: TRBV6-1; CDR3nt: TGTGCCATCACCAATTTAGGACAGGGGGCAGTAGTCTACGAGCAGTACTTC; CDR3aa: CAITNLGQGAVVYEQYF
d_gene: TRBD1; j_gene: TRBJ2-3; abundance: .; v_gene: TRBV10-1; CDR3nt: TGCGCCAGCAGTCTGGACAGGGTTGGTTCAGATACGCAGTATTTT; CDR3aa: CASSLDRVGSDTQYF
d_gene: .; j_gene: TRBJ1-1; abundance: .; v_gene: TRBV7-9; CDR3nt: TGTGCCAGCACAGGGAACACTGAAGCTTTCTTT; CDR3aa: CASTGNTEAFF
d_gene: TRBD2; j_gene: TRBJ2-1; abundance: few; v_gene: TRBV6-1; CDR3nt: TGTGCCAGCAGCCAGACTAGCGGGAGGGCCTACAATGAGCAGTTCTTC; CDR3aa: CASSQTSGRAYNEQFF
d_gene: TRBD1; j_gene: TRBJ1-1; abundance: .; v_gene: TRBV20-1; CDR3nt: TGCAGTGCTAGAGACACAGGGGGGCGCGGGACTGAAGCTTTCTTT; CDR3aa: CSARDTGGRGTEAFF
d_gene: .; j_gene: TRBJ1-1; abundance: many; v_gene: TRBV2; CDR3nt: TGTGCCAGCAGTGCCAGGCTGAACACTGAAGCTTTCTTT; CDR3aa: CASSARLNTEAFF
d_gene: .; j_gene: TRBJ1-2; abundance: many; v_gene: TRBV19; CDR3nt: TGTGCCAGTAGTATAGGACGCCAGGCCGGTTTTAACTATGGCTACACCTTC; CDR3aa: CASSIGRQAGFNYGYTF
d_gene: .; j_gene: TRBJ1-5; abundance: many; v_gene: TRBV20-1; CDR3nt: TGCAGTGCTAACGAGGGTCCCAATCAGCCCCAGCATTTT; CDR3aa: CSANEGPNQPQHF